This TCR beta chain was observed in a study of blood T cell repertoires in COVID-19. Whole-study context: Spain, Italy and the United States supplied samples that represented acute and convalescent COVID-19. Sources were T cells, B-cell-depleted T cells, or PBMCs; the material itself was cDNA or gDNA.

In the authors' workflow: Estimation of nucleated cell counts was performed using reference gene primer amplification. Profiling relied on immunoSEQ multiplex PCR, and the TCRdb table lists in-frame clones only, not all of them. That table is the source of V, J and clone size, and D and trimming were worked out from the DNA. The sample contains some 240,000 clones, 87% of which appear only once. Trimming took 1 base from V and 2 from J, leaving 13 bases between them. This CDR3 is 16 amino acids long. Germline assignment: CDR1 SGHDT and CDR2 YYEEEE. The sample taken for sequencing was peripheral blood. This receptor was obtained from a man between 60 and 75 years old who had recovered from COVID-19. The V gene is TRBV5-6, the J gene TRBJ2-1; D possibly corresponds to TRBD1 (6 bases). CDR3 region: CASSLLGAKPYNEQFF. DNA of the CDR3: TGTGCCAGCAGCTTGTTGGGGGCAAAACCCTACAATGAGCAGTTCTTC.